The clone carrying this T cell receptor beta chain showed up many times. What it binds is not known. Using a J-beta primer mix together with a sample-barcoded 5' primer, a second PCR was run for roughly 7 to 12 cycles. A 12-random-nucleotide template-switch adaptor tagged each cDNA molecule. All samples gave at least 2.5 million CDR3-containing paired-end reads. TCRdb reprocessed the 5' RACE reads via MiXCR and lists one record per CDR3 protein. The table lists hundreds of thousands of distinct CDR3 sequences, 52% of them singletons. The sample originates from a study of blood T cells in healthy people across ages. Study-level findings and limits: Strong correlation linked observed beta diversity and percent naive T cells.

The authors isolated at least 6 million PBMCs per sample. This sequence was found in a woman older than 75 in good health. The sequenced sample was blood.

This CDR3 reads CSARQGYLLNYGYTF. The DNA for the CDR3 is TGCAGTGCCCGACAGGGGTATCTTCTCAACTATGGCTACACCTTC. This chain connects TRBV20-1 to TRBJ1-2; 8 bases are shared with TRBD1. Losses at the gene ends were 6 bases for V and 2 bases for J; bases not matched to a gene: 11. This CDR3 comprises 15 residues. CDR1 DFQATT and CDR2 SNEGSKA come from the germline V gene (reference sequence).